The 9 T cell receptor beta chains presented below share a single source sample, sequenced in a study of cytomegalovirus exposure and HLA in healthy donors. The study ran its PCR with 60 Vbeta and 13 Jbeta primers. This table comes from immunoSEQ multiplex PCR, and its TCRdb copy is limited to in-frame clones, with some not included. The sample records some 160,000 clones, 84% being singletons. Sequenced input: PBMCs. The receptors were gathered from a man aged 45-65 years in good health and CMV-seropositive.

V usage is TRBV19 and J usage is TRBJ1-2; 7 bases are shared with TRBD1. The germline V gene encodes CDR1 LNHDA and CDR2 SQIVND (reference sequence). The V gene end was trimmed by 6 bases and the J gene end by 1 base; junction bases not matched to a gene: 8. The CDR3 runs to 15 residues. For the CDR3, the DNA is TGTGCCAGTAGGGGTAAGGGGGCGGATAACTATGGCTACACCTTC. Translating it yields CASRGKGADNYGYTF. Combining the CDR3 with reference TRBV19 and TRBJ1-2 gives the whole variable domain DGGITQSPKYLFRKEGQNVTLSCEQNLNHDAMYWYRQDPGQGLRLIYYSQIVNDFQKGDIAEGYSVSREKKESFPLTVTSAQKNPTAFYLCASRGKGADNYGYTFGSGTRLTVV.

The chain links TRBV28 to TRBJ2-1; TRBD2 might be the D (5 bases). CDR3 length: 14 residues. CDR1 and CDR2 (germline): MDHEN, SYDVKM. V was clipped by 3 bases and J by 5 bases, with 11 bases between them. CDR3 loop: CASSFYSENNEQFF. CDR3 DNA: TGTGCCAGCAGTTTCTATAGCGAAAACAATGAGCAGTTCTTC.

The V and J genes are TRBV10-3 and TRBJ2-3; 13 nucleotides agree with TRBD2. CDR1 and CDR2 from the germline V gene are ENHRY and SYGVKD. The CDR3 length is 17 residues. V lost 8 bases and J lost 4; bases outside the gene matches: 12. CDR3: CAIGTSGTTVSSDTQYF. The DNA of the CDR3 is TGTGCCATCGGGACTAGCGGGACGACTGTGAGCTCAGATACGCAGTATTTT.

The count of this clone is one. The chain carries TRBV5-6 and TRBJ2-2; 7 positions match TRBD2. The germline V gene has CDR1 SGHDT and CDR2 YYEEEE. This CDR3 is 14 amino acids long. The trim removed 2 bases at V and 5 bases at J, leaving 3 bases unmatched. The CDR3 reads CASSLWGGTGELFF. As DNA, the CDR3 is TGTGCCAGCAGCTTATGGGGGGGGACCGGGGAGCTGTTTTTT.

V is TRBV19 and J is TRBJ2-5; 9 nucleotides line up with TRBD2. Germline V lookup: CDR1 LNHDA, CDR2 SQIVND (reference sequence). V dropped 8 bases and J dropped 4; count of bases not matched to a gene: 20. The CDR3 has 18 residues. This chain's CDR3 is CASSPPQLAGLKSETQYF. CDR3 coding DNA: TGTGCCAGTTCCCCCCCTCAGCTAGCGGGGTTAAAGTCAGAGACCCAGTACTTC. Combining the CDR3 with reference TRBV19 and TRBJ2-5 gives the whole variable domain DGGITQSPKYLFRKEGQNVTLSCEQNLNHDAMYWYRQDPGQGLRLIYYSQIVNDFQKGDIAEGYSVSREKKESFPLTVTSAQKNPTAFYLCASSPPQLAGLKSETQYFGPGTRLLVL.

The chain links TRBV10-3 to TRBJ1-4, with 7 bases identical to TRBD1. The CDR3 has 14 residues. V lost 6 bases and J lost 2; bases outside the gene matches: 3. Germline V gives CDR1 ENHRY, CDR2 SYGVKD. Written as DNA, the CDR3 is TGTGCCATCAGCGAGGGACAGACTAATGAAAAACTGTTTTTT. Its protein is CAISEGQTNEKLFF.

The V and J genes are TRBV9 and TRBJ1-1; tentative D call: TRBD1 (5 bases). CDR3 size: 15 residues. The V end lost 3 bases, the J end lost 1 base, and 13 bases lay between the germline ends. Germline assignment: CDR1 SGDLS and CDR2 YYNGEE. The CDR3 loop reads CASSAVMTANTEAFF. CDR3 bases: TGTGCCAGCAGCGCCGTAATGACAGCGAACACTGAAGCTTTCTTT.

The genes are TRBV14 and TRBJ2-1; 11 nucleotides align to TRBD2. Trimming removed 4 bases from V and 7 bases from J; junction bases left unmatched: 9. Germline CDR1 is SGHDN and CDR2 is FVKESK. The CDR3 extends over 16 amino acids. This CDR3 reads CASSLLAGGPGNEQFF. DNA for the CDR3: TGTGCCAGCAGCCTTTTAGCGGGAGGGCCTGGGAATGAGCAGTTCTTC.

The chain has TRBV5-5 and TRBJ2-5; the D gene is possibly TRBD2 (5 bases). CDR1 SGHKS and CDR2 YYEKEE come from the germline V gene (reference sequence). The CDR3 length is 15 residues. V was trimmed by 1 base and J by 1 base, leaving 11 bases between them. The CDR3 loop is CASSLTGNSQETQYF. The CDR3 nucleotides read TGTGCCAGCAGCTTGACGGGAAACTCCCAAGAGACCCAGTACTTC.